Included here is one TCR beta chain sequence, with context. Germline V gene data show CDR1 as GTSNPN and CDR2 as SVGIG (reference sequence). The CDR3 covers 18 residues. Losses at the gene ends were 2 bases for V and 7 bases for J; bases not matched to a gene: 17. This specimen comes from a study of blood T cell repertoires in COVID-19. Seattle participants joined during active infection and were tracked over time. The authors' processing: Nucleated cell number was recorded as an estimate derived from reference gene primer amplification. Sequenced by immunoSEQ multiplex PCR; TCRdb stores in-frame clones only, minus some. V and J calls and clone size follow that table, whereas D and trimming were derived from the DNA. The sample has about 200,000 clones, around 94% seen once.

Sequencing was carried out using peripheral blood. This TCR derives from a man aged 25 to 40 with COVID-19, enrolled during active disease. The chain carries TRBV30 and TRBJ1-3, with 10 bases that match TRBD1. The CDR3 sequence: CAWSLSTGTGVFGNTIYF. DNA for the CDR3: TGTGCCTGGAGTCTATCTACCGGGACAGGGGTTTTCGGCAACACCATATATTTT.